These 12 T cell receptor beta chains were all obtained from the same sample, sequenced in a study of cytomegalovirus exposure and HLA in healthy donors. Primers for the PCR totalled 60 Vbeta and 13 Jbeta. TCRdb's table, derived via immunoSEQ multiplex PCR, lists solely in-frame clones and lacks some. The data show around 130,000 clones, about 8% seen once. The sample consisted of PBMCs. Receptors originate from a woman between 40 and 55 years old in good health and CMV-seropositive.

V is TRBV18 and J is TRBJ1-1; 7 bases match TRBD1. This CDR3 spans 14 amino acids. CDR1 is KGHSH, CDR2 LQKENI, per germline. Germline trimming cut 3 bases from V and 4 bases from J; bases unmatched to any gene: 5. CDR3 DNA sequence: TGTGCCAGCTCACCGGCCAGGGGGAGCACTGAAGCTTTCTTT. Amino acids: CASSPARGSTEAFF.

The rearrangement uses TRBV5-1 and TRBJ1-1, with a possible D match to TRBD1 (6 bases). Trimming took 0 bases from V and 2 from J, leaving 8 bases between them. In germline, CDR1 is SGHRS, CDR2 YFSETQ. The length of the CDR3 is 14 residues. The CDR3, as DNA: TGCGCCAGCAGCTTGGCACAGGGTAACACTGAAGCTTTCTTT. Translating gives CASSLAQGNTEAFF.

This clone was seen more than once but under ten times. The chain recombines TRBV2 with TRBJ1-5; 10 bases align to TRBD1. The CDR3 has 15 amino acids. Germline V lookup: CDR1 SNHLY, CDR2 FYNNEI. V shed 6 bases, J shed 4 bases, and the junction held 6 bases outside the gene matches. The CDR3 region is CASSLGTGENQPQHF. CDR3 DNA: TGTGCCAGCAGCCTCGGGACAGGGGAAAATCAGCCCCAGCATTTT.

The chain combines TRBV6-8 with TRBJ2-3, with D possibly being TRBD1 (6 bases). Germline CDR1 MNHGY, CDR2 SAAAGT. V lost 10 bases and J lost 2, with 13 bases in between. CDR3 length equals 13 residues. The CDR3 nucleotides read TGTGCCAAAAGGGGGTCACCCACAGATACGCAGTATTTT. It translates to CAKRGSPTDTQYF.

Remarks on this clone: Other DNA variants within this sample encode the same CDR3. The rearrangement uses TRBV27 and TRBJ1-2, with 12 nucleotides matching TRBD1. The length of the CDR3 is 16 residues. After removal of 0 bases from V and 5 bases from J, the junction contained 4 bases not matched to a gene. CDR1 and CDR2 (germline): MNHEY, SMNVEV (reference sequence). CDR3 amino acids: CASSLSGQGAGYGYTF. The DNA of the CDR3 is TGTGCCAGCAGTTTATCGGGACAGGGGGCTGGGTATGGCTACACCTTC.

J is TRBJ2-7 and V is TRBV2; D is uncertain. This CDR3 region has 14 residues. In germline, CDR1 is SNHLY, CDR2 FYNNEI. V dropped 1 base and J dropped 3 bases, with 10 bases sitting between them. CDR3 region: CASSEGSGYYEQYF. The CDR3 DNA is TGTGCCAGCAGTGAAGGCTCAGGTTACTACGAGCAGTACTTC.

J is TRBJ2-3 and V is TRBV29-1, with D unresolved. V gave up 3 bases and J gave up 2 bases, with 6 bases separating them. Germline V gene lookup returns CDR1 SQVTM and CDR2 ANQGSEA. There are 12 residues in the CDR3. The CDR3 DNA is TGCAGCGTTGATGAACACACAGATACGCAGTATTTT. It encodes CSVDEHTDTQYF.

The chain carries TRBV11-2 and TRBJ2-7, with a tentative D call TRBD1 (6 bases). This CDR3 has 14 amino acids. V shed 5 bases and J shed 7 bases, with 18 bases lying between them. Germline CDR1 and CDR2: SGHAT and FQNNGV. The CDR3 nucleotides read TGTGCCAGCAGCCCGACTACACAGGGTTGGGAGCAGTACTTC. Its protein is CASSPTTQGWEQYF.

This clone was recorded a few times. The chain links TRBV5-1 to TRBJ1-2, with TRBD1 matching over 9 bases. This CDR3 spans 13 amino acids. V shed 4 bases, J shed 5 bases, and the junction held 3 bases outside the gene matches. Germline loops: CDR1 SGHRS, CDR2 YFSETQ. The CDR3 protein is CASSPGTGYGYTF. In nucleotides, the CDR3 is TGCGCCAGCAGCCCCGGGACAGGGTATGGCTACACCTTC.

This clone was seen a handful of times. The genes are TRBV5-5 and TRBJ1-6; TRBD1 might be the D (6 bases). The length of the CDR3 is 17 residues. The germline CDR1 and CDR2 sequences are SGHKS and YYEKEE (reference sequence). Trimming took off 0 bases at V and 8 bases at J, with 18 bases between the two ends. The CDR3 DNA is TGTGCCAGCAGCTTGGCTCCCGTACAGGGTGGGGATTCACCCCTCCACTTT. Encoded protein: CASSLAPVQGGDSPLHF. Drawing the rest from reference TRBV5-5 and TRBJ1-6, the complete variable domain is DAGVTQSPTHLIKTRGQQVTLRCSPISGHKSVSWYQQVLGQGPQFIFQYYEKEERGRGNFPDRFSARQFPNYSSELNVNALLLGDSALYLCASSLAPVQGGDSPLHFGNGTRLTVT.

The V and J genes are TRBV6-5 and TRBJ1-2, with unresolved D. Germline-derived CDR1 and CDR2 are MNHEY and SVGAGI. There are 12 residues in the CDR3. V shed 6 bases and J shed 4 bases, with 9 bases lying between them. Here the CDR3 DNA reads TGTGCCAGCAGAAGCTATACCTATGGCTACACCTTC. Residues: CASRSYTYGYTF.

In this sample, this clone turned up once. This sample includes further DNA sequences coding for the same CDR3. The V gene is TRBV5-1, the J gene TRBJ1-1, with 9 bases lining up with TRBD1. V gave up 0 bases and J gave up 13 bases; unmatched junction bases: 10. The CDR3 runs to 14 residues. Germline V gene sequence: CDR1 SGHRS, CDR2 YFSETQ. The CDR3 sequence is CASSLAPGQGRDFF. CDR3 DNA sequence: TGCGCCAGCAGCTTGGCACCGGGACAGGGTAGGGATTTCTTT.